Presented here are 32 T cell receptor beta chains from one specimen sequenced in a study of T cell responses to AZD1222 COVID-19 vaccine. Only in-frame clones appear in the TCRdb table, and some are missing; sequencing was by immunoSEQ multiplex PCR. Of some 190,000 clones listed, about 91% are singletons. The specimen was peripheral blood, collected on day 0 of AZD1222 vaccination. Receptors were obtained from an adult in good health.

The rearrangement links TRBV28 to TRBJ1-2, with no clear D. V was pared by 10 bases and J by 0 bases, with 15 bases between. Germline V gene lookup returns CDR1 MDHEN and CDR2 SYDVKM. The CDR3 sequence is 14 residues long. CDR3 region: CATRETGANYGYTF. The CDR3 DNA follows: TGTGCCACGCGGGAGACGGGAGCTAACTATGGCTACACCTTC.

The chain joins TRBV15 to TRBJ2-3; D unresolved. The CDR3 contains 13 residues. In germline, CDR1 is LNHNV, CDR2 YYDKDF (reference sequence). V lost 1 base and J 2 bases, leaving 4 bases between the germline ends. CDR3 DNA: TGTGCCACCAGCAGAGCACACACAGATACGCAGTATTTT. Its protein is CATSRAHTDTQYF.

V is TRBV29-1 and J is TRBJ1-2, with a possible D match to TRBD1 (6 bases). CDR1 and CDR2 (germline): SQVTM, ANQGSEA. V was shortened by 5 bases and J by 3 bases, with 10 bases between the two germline ends. The CDR3 is 12 amino acids. In DNA, the CDR3 is TGCAGCGTTTCCGGGGGCCACTATGGCTACACCTTC. Protein: CSVSGGHYGYTF. Full variable domain (remainder filled in from reference TRBV29-1 and TRBJ1-2): SAVISQKPSRDICQRGTSLTIQCQVDSQVTMMFWYRQQPGQSLTLIATANQGSEATYESGFVIDKFPISRPNLTFSTLTVSNMSPEDSSIYLCSVSGGHYGYTFGSGTRLTVV.

V usage is TRBV20-1 and J usage is TRBJ2-7; no firm D call. V was trimmed by 3 bases and J by 4 bases, leaving 19 bases between them. The CDR3 covers 15 residues. CDR1 DFQATT and CDR2 SNEGSKA come from the germline V gene (reference sequence). The CDR3 DNA reads TGCAGTGCTAGTCGTCAGGTGGATCCCCTTTACGAGCAGTACTTC. It is translated as CSASRQVDPLYEQYF.

The rearrangement links TRBV4-1 to TRBJ2-3, with no clear D. The CDR3 extends over 16 amino acids. Looked up from germline, CDR1 is MGHRA and CDR2 is YSYEKL. V was clipped by 1 base and J by 2 bases, with 13 bases between them. CDR3 residues: CASSQGLGANTDTQYF. In nucleotides, the CDR3 is TGCGCCAGCAGCCAAGGATTAGGAGCCAACACAGATACGCAGTATTTT.

In its sample, this clone was seen once. V gene TRBV2 combines with J gene TRBJ1-2; D may be TRBD1 (5 bases). Deletions cut 5 bases from V and 0 bases from J, with 10 bases between. This CDR3 region has 14 residues. Germline-derived CDR1 and CDR2 are SNHLY and FYNNEI. The CDR3 bases are TGTGCCAGCAGTCGGGACTCCACTAACTATGGCTACACCTTC. The encoded protein is CASSRDSTNYGYTF. Together with reference TRBV2 and TRBJ1-2, the CDR3 gives the full variable domain: EPEVTQTPSHQVTQMGQEVILRCVPISNHLYFYWYRQILGQKVEFLVSFYNNEISEKSEIFDDQFSVERPDGSNFTLKIRSTKLEDSAMYFCASSRDSTNYGYTFGSGTRLTVV.

The V call is TRBV6-5, the J call TRBJ1-5, with a tentative D call TRBD1 (5 bases). The ends were cut back, 6 bases at V and 0 bases at J, with 12 bases in the middle. The CDR3 sequence is 15 residues long. CDR1 is MNHEY and CDR2 is SVGAGI in the germline V gene. Here the CDR3 DNA reads TGTGCCAGCAGAGGTATAGGGGCTAGCAATCAGCCCCAGCATTTT. This gives the protein CASRGIGASNQPQHF.

This rearrangement joins TRBV2 to TRBJ2-3, with D hard to call. Per the germline V gene, CDR1 is SNHLY and CDR2 is FYNNEI. Trimming cost V 5 bases and J 0 bases, with 12 bases left between them. This CDR3 spans 15 amino acids. The CDR3 DNA reads as TGTGCCAGCAGTACAACACCGACTAGCACAGATACGCAGTATTTT. Translated: CASSTTPTSTDTQYF.

This clone has only one observation. The chain has TRBV13 and TRBJ2-7; 14 bases align to TRBD2. Germline CDR1 and CDR2: PRHDT and FYEKMQ (reference sequence). The V segment lost 5 bases and the J segment 6 bases; nucleotides outside the gene matches: 12. This CDR3 spans 17 amino acids. CDR3 region: CASSPRTSGGPGAEQYF. The DNA for the CDR3 is TGTGCCAGCAGCCCCCGGACTAGCGGGGGGCCTGGAGCCGAGCAGTACTTC. Combining the CDR3 with reference TRBV13 and TRBJ2-7 gives the whole variable domain AAGVIQSPRHLIKEKRETATLKCYPIPRHDTVYWYQQGPGQDPQFLISFYEKMQSDKGSIPDRFSAQQFSDYHSELNMSSLELGDSALYFCASSPRTSGGPGAEQYFGPGTRLTVT.

The V gene is TRBV6-5, the J gene TRBJ2-1; TRBD2 matches 8 bases. Per germline, CDR1 MNHEY and CDR2 SVGAGI. The CDR3 is 15 amino acids. The trim removed 2 bases at V and 4 bases at J, leaving 4 bases unmatched. CDR3: CASSYGRGEYNEQFF. The CDR3 region has the DNA TGTGCCAGCAGTTACGGGCGGGGGGAATACAATGAGCAGTTCTTC.

This clone has only one observation. This chain joins TRBV2 and TRBJ2-7, with 8 positions matching TRBD2. Germline loops: CDR1 SNHLY, CDR2 FYNNEI. V shed 7 bases and J 0 bases; nucleotides not matched to a gene: 2. There are 13 residues in the CDR3. The CDR3 reads CASTGGASYEQYF. In DNA form, the CDR3 reads TGTGCCAGCACGGGGGGGGCCTCCTACGAGCAGTACTTC.

The J gene is TRBJ2-1, the V gene TRBV19; TRBD2 agrees at 11 bases. Losses at the gene ends were 3 bases for V and 7 bases for J; bases not matched to a gene: 11. The germline gives CDR1 LNHDA, CDR2 SQIVND (reference sequence). CDR3 length equals 17 residues. CDR3 in amino acids: CASSIQTSGGVRNEQFF. The CDR3 DNA follows: TGTGCCAGTAGTATCCAAACTAGCGGGGGAGTAAGGAATGAGCAGTTCTTC.

This sequence joins TRBV5-1 and TRBJ2-7; D remains ambiguous. Germline V CDR1 and CDR2: SGHRS, YFSETQ. Trimming cost V 0 bases and J 2 bases, with 12 bases left between them. The CDR3 extends over 15 amino acids. Here the CDR3 reads CASSLEGRSTYEQYF. CDR3 coding DNA: TGCGCCAGCAGCTTGGAAGGACGGAGCACCTACGAGCAGTACTTC.

The J gene is TRBJ2-1, the V gene TRBV10-3; D perhaps matches TRBD1 (7 bases). V was trimmed by 3 bases and J by 8 bases, leaving 11 bases between them. The CDR3 sequence is 13 residues long. The germline V gene encodes CDR1 ENHRY and CDR2 SYGVKD. Here the CDR3 reads CAISDRGDDEQFF. CDR3 DNA sequence: TGTGCCATCAGTGACAGGGGGGACGATGAGCAGTTCTTC.

The table lists this clone with a few counts. The chain is built from TRBV4-1 and TRBJ2-1; D is perhaps TRBD2 (5 bases). The germline CDR1 and CDR2 sequences are MGHRA and YSYEKL. The CDR3 contains 15 residues. Deletions cut 0 bases from V and 6 bases from J, with 12 bases between. CDR3 sequence (DNA): TGCGCCAGCAGCCAAGATTGGCTAGCTCCCAATGAGCAGTTCTTC. Translating it yields CASSQDWLAPNEQFF.

This clone has a handful of counts. The J gene is TRBJ2-1, the V gene TRBV11-2; TRBD1 might be the D (7 bases). V lost 6 bases and J 5 bases, leaving 20 bases between the germline ends. CDR1 and CDR2 from the germline V gene are SGHAT and FQNNGV. CDR3 size: 16 residues. CDR3 nucleotide sequence: TGTGCCAGCAGGCGATTGACAGGGCGGACTAACAATGAGCAGTTCTTC. It is translated as CASRRLTGRTNNEQFF.

The chain is built from TRBV2 and TRBJ1-1, with TRBD1 matching over 8 bases. V shed 7 bases and J 1 base; nucleotides not matched to a gene: 5. The CDR3 length is 14 residues. The germline V gene encodes CDR1 SNHLY and CDR2 FYNNEI. CDR3 region: CASTLQGENTEAFF. CDR3 nucleotides: TGTGCCAGCACCCTACAGGGGGAGAACACTGAAGCTTTCTTT.

V is TRBV27 and J is TRBJ1-4; 7 bases match TRBD1. CDR3 length equals 14 residues. Germline CDR1 and CDR2: MNHEY and SMNVEV (reference sequence). V was pared by 6 bases and J by 3 bases, with 4 bases of the junction left unmatched. The CDR3 loop reads CASRGTVSNEKLFF. CDR3 nucleotides: TGTGCCAGCAGGGGGACAGTCTCTAATGAAAAACTGTTTTTT. The entire variable domain, with the rest obtained from reference TRBV27 and TRBJ1-4, is as follows: EAQVTQNPRYLITVTGKKLTVTCSQNMNHEYMSWYRQDPGLGLRQIYYSMNVEVTDKGDVPEGYKVSRKEKRNFPLILESPSPNQTSLYFCASRGTVSNEKLFFGSGTQLSVL.

A remark on this clone: The same CDR3 can be traced to other DNA sequences in this sample. This chain joins TRBV11-2 and TRBJ1-2; D gene unclear. The V end lost 1 base, the J end lost 4 bases, and 10 bases lay between the germline ends. Looked up from germline, CDR1 is SGHAT and CDR2 is FQNNGV. The CDR3 contains 14 residues. CDR3 protein: CASSLVGGTYGYTF. The CDR3 nucleotides are TGTGCCAGCAGCTTAGTCGGTGGAACCTATGGCTACACCTTC.

V usage is TRBV6-5 and J usage is TRBJ2-2, with D possibly being TRBD1 (6 bases). The CDR3 is 14 amino acids. Between the trimmed V and J ends, which lost 7 bases and 5 bases, there was a span of 14 bases. CDR1 and CDR2 (germline): MNHEY, SVGAGI. CDR3 protein: CASNQLQGTGELFF. CDR3 DNA sequence: TGTGCCAGCAACCAACTACAGGGAACCGGGGAGCTGTTTTTT.

The V and J genes are TRBV28 and TRBJ2-1; 10 bases match TRBD2. Germline V gene sequence: CDR1 MDHEN, CDR2 SYDVKM. V was pared by 6 bases and J by 4 bases, with 9 bases of the junction left unmatched. The CDR3 is made up of 16 amino acids. The CDR3 loop is CASRERSSGGYNEQFF. The CDR3 DNA sequence: TGTGCCAGCAGAGAGAGATCTAGCGGGGGTTACAATGAGCAGTTCTTC.

This rearrangement joins TRBV5-4 to TRBJ1-6, with 7 nucleotides matching TRBD1. Germline V gives CDR1 SGHNT, CDR2 YYREEE (reference sequence). The trim removed 4 bases at V and 14 bases at J, leaving 12 bases unmatched. The CDR3 length is 14 residues. The CDR3 sequence is CASSPGQVDKSLHF. The CDR3 nucleotides are TGTGCCAGCAGCCCCGGACAGGTCGATAAGTCCCTCCACTTT.

The chain employs TRBV19 and TRBJ1-1, with 9 positions matching TRBD1. Germline-derived CDR1 and CDR2 are LNHDA and SQIVND (reference sequence). This CDR3 is 15 amino acids long. With 8 bases clipped from V and 3 bases from J, the junction kept 10 bases outside the gene matches. CDR3 nucleotide sequence: TGTGCCAGTCGACAGGGGGTGACTATGGACACTGAAGCTTTCTTT. It yields the protein CASRQGVTMDTEAFF.

The chain couples TRBV5-4 to TRBJ1-1; D call uncertain. V was clipped by 1 base and J by 3 bases, with 13 bases between them. The CDR3 extends over 15 amino acids. Per the germline V gene, CDR1 is SGHNT and CDR2 is YYREEE (reference sequence). DNA for the CDR3: TGTGCCAGCAGCTTGATAACGGGCTGGCACACTGAAGCTTTCTTT. This gives the protein CASSLITGWHTEAFF.

The chain employs TRBV4-2 and TRBJ1-1; maybe TRBD1 (5 bases). The V end lost 6 bases, the J end lost 8 bases, and 10 bases lay between the germline ends. The germline gives CDR1 LGHNA, CDR2 YNFKEQ. The CDR3 is 11 residues long. CDR3 region: CASSAGHEAFF. The CDR3 nucleotides are TGTGCCAGCAGTGCAGGGCACGAAGCTTTCTTT.

The rearrangement links TRBV6-5 to TRBJ2-3; TRBD2 matches at 9 bases. V lost 5 bases, J lost 5 bases, and 8 bases stayed unmatched. Germline V gene lookup returns CDR1 MNHEY and CDR2 SVGAGI. The CDR3 runs 15 residues. The CDR3 is CASSPGLAQKDTQYF. The CDR3 DNA reads as TGTGCCAGCAGTCCGGGACTAGCTCAAAAAGATACGCAGTATTTT.

J is TRBJ1-1 and V is TRBV5-1, with 12 bases that match TRBD1. Germline trimming cut 2 bases from V and 11 bases from J; bases unmatched to any gene: 13. The CDR3 loop spans 16 amino acids. CDR1 SGHRS and CDR2 YFSETQ come from the germline V gene. The CDR3 spells CASSLSGTGGQTVAFF. In DNA, the CDR3 is TGCGCCAGCAGCTTATCCGGGACAGGGGGCCAAACGGTCGCTTTCTTT.

V gene TRBV5-6 combines with J gene TRBJ1-1; the D gene is possibly TRBD1 (6 bases). The CDR3 length is 14 residues. Germline V gene sequence: CDR1 SGHDT, CDR2 YYEEEE. Between the trimmed V and J ends, which lost 5 bases and 1 base, there was a span of 12 bases. The CDR3 spells CASRGGLRNTEAFF. As DNA, the CDR3 is TGTGCCAGCAGAGGGGGACTGCGGAACACTGAAGCTTTCTTT.

This clone came up once. J is TRBJ1-1 and V is TRBV19; no firm D call. Between the trimmed V and J ends, which lost 9 bases and 0 bases, there was a span of 17 bases. CDR3 length: 15 residues. Looked up from germline, CDR1 is LNHDA and CDR2 is SQIVND (reference sequence). This CDR3 is CASHTLMTVNTEAFF. The CDR3 region has the DNA TGTGCCAGCCACACACTGATGACGGTGAACACTGAAGCTTTCTTT.

The genes are TRBV2 and TRBJ1-5; possible D gene TRBD1, 5 bases. The CDR3 is made up of 14 amino acids. Trimming removed 6 bases from V and 1 base from J, with 10 bases in between. CDR1 SNHLY and CDR2 FYNNEI come from the germline V gene. The CDR3 sequence is CASRTDISNQPQHF. For the CDR3, the DNA is TGTGCCAGCAGGACGGACATAAGCAATCAGCCCCAGCATTTT.

This chain joins TRBV10-3 and TRBJ1-4, with D uncertain. The CDR3 totals 12 residues. V lost 8 bases to trimming and J lost 8 bases, with 12 bases between them. Per the germline V gene, CDR1 is ENHRY and CDR2 is SYGVKD. CDR3 loop: CAIGYSQEKLFF. As DNA, the CDR3 is TGTGCCATCGGATACAGTCAGGAAAAACTGTTTTTT.

J is TRBJ1-1 and V is TRBV12-3 or TRBV12-4; 7 nucleotides match TRBD1. The CDR3 contains 12 residues. Losses at the gene ends were 2 bases for V and 6 bases for J; bases not matched to a gene: 0. CDR3 sequence (DNA): TGTGCCAGCAGTTTACAGGGGGCTGAAGCTTTCTTT. As protein: CASSLQGAEAFF.